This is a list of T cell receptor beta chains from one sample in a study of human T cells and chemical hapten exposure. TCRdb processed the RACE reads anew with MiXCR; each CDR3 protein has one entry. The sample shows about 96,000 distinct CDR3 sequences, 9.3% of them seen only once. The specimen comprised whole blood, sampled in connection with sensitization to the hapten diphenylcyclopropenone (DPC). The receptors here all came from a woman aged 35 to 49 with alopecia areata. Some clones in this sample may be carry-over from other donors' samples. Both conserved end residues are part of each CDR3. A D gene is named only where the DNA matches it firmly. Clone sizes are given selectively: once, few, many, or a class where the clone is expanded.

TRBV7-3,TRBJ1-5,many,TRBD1,CASSSYPRGLNQPQHF,TGTGCCAGCAGCTCCTATCCCAGGGGGCTAAACCAGCCCCAGCATTTT
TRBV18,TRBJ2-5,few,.,CASSPPSLGETQYF,TGTGCCAGCTCACCCCCCTCCCTGGGGGAGACCCAGTACTTC
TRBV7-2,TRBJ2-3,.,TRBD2,CASSFWTSGSYTQYF,TGTGCCAGCAGCTTCTGGACTAGCGGGTCATATACGCAGTATTTT
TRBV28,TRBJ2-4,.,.,CASSFNWHIQYF,TGTGCCAGCAGCTTTAATTGGCACATTCAGTACTTC
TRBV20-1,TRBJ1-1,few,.,CSAVRDIEAFF,TGCAGTGCTGTAAGGGACATTGAAGCTTTCTTT
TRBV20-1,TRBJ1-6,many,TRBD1,CSALTGQGGSYNSPLHF,TGCAGTGCCCTTACCGGACAGGGAGGATCCTATAATTCACCCCTCCACTTT
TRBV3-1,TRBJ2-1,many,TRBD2,CASSQEPTSGSHNEQFF,TGTGCCAGCAGCCAAGAACCCACTAGCGGGAGCCACAATGAGCAGTTCTTC
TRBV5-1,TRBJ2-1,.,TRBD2,CASSSARGGRAWNEQFF,TGCGCCAGCAGCTCTGCCCGGGGCGGGAGGGCCTGGAATGAGCAGTTCTTC
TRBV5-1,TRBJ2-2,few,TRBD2,CASSLLAGKAGELFF,TGCGCCAGCAGCTTGCTAGCGGGAAAGGCCGGGGAGCTGTTTTTT
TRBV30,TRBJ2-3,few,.,CAWSKGEGDTQYF,TGTGCCTGGAGTAAGGGCGAGGGGGATACGCAGTATTTT
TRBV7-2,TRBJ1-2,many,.,CASSLDGRGDGYTF,TGTGCCAGCAGCTTAGACGGCAGGGGCGATGGCTACACCTTC
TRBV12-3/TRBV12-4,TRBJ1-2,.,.,CASSLGGPDYGYTF,TGTGCCAGCAGTTTGGGGGGGCCCGACTATGGCTACACCTTC
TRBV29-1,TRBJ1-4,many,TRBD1,CSVATGDEKLFF,TGCAGCGTTGCGACAGGGGATGAAAAACTGTTTTTT
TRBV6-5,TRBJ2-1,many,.,CASSPHTPMETYNEQFF,TGTGCCAGCAGTCCCCACACGCCCATGGAGACGTACAATGAGCAGTTCTTC
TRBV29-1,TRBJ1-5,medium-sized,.,CSVGARDQPQHF,TGCAGCGTTGGGGCCAGGGATCAGCCCCAGCATTTT
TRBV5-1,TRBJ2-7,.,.,CASSQGGLEYF,TGCGCCAGCAGCCAGGGGGGGCTTGAGTACTTC
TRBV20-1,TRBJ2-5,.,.,CSAWRIQETQYF,TGCAGTGCCTGGAGAATTCAAGAGACCCAGTACTTC
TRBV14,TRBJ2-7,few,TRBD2,CASSRPPRFAGDTYEQYF,TGTGCCAGCAGCCGGCCCCCTCGTTTCGCGGGAGATACCTACGAGCAGTACTTC
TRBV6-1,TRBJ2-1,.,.,CASSEGGSDSPNEQFF,TGTGCCAGCAGTGAAGGCGGGTCGGACTCCCCCAATGAGCAGTTCTTC
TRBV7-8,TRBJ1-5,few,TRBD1,CASSLAGQASQPQHF,TGTGCCAGCAGCTTAGCGGGACAGGCTAGTCAGCCCCAGCATTTT
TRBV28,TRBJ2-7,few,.,CASSLAANRYEQYF,TGTGCCAGCAGTTTAGCAGCAAATCGGTACGAGCAGTACTTC
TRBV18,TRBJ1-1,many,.,CASSPRPGDTEAFF,TGTGCCAGCTCTCCCCGACCGGGGGACACTGAAGCTTTCTTT
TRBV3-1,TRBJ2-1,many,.,CASSLGLTDNEQFF,TGTGCCAGCAGCCTAGGACTAACGGACAATGAGCAGTTCTTC
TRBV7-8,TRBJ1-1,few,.,CASSLDGGNTEAFF,TGTGCCAGCAGCTTAGATGGCGGGAACACTGAAGCTTTCTTT
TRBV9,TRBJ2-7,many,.,CASSVGPRGAAYEQYF,TGTGCCAGCAGCGTGGGTCCCAGGGGAGCGGCCTACGAGCAGTACTTC
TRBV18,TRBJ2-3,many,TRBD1,CASSPGQGTDTQYF,TGTGCCAGCTCACCGGGACAGGGGACAGATACGCAGTATTTT
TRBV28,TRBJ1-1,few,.,CASSFQPVVEAFF,TGTGCCAGCAGTTTTCAACCCGTCGTGGAAGCTTTCTTT
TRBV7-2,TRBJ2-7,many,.,CASSPRQEGNEQYF,TGTGCCAGCAGCCCCCGACAGGAAGGCAACGAGCAGTACTTC
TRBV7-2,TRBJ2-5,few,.,CASLPRNKETQYF,TGTGCCAGCCTGCCGCGGAATAAAGAGACCCAGTACTTC
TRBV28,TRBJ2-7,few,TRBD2,CASNGGGESEQYF,TGTGCCAGCAACGGCGGGGGGGAAAGCGAGCAGTACTTC
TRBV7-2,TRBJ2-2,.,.,CASSLEGLDVANTGELFF,TGTGCCAGCAGCTTAGAAGGGTTGGACGTCGCGAACACCGGGGAGCTGTTTTTT
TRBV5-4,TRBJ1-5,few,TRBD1,CASSLKGQGQDQPQHF,TGTGCCAGCAGCCTGAAGGGACAGGGACAGGATCAGCCCCAGCATTTT
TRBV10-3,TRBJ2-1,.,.,CAISQASSYNEQFF,TGTGCCATCAGTCAAGCGAGCTCCTACAATGAGCAGTTCTTC
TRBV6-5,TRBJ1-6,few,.,CASRQGSYNSPLHF,TGTGCCAGCAGACAGGGATCCTATAATTCACCCCTCCACTTT
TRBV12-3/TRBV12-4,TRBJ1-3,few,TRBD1,CASSRTGGSGNTIYF,TGTGCCAGCAGCCGGACAGGGGGCTCTGGAAACACCATATATTTT
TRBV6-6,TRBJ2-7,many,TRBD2,CASSPGLAGEEQYF,TGTGCCAGCTCTCCGGGACTAGCGGGAGAGGAGCAGTACTTC
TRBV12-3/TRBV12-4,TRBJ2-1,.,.,CASSRDLWEQFF,TGTGCCAGCAGCCGGGACCTTTGGGAGCAGTTCTTC
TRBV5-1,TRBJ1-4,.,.,CASSLARQANEKLFF,TGCGCCAGCAGCTTGGCCAGACAGGCTAATGAAAAACTGTTTTTT
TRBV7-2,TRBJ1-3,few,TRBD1,CASSPGQLSSGNTIYF,TGTGCCAGCAGCCCGGGACAGCTCAGCTCTGGAAACACCATATATTTT
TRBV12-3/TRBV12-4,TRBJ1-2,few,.,CATLHGGGYTF,TGTGCCACCTTGCACGGCGGGGGCTACACCTTC
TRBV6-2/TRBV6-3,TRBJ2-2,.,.,CASSRRTENTGELFF,TGTGCCAGCAGCCGGAGGACAGAGAACACCGGGGAGCTGTTTTTT
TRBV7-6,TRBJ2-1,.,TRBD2,CASSFRLAGRTYNEQFF,TGTGCCAGCAGCTTCCGACTAGCGGGAAGAACCTACAATGAGCAGTTCTTC
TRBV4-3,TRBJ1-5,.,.,CASSQDSQINQPQHF,TGCGCCAGCAGCCAAGATAGTCAGATTAATCAGCCCCAGCATTTT
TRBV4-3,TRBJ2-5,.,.,CASSQDKEGRAQYF,TGCGCCAGCAGCCAAGATAAGGAAGGTCGGGCCCAGTACTTC
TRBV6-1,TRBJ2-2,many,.,CASMRREETGELFF,TGTGCCAGCATGAGGAGGGAGGAGACCGGGGAGCTGTTTTTT
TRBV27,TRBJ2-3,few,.,CATTKGGRRLGDTQYF,TGTGCCACCACAAAAGGGGGACGAAGATTAGGGGATACGCAGTATTTT
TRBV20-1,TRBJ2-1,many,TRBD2,CSAPRSGRDHNEQFF,TGCAGTGCTCCGAGAAGCGGGAGGGACCACAATGAGCAGTTCTTC
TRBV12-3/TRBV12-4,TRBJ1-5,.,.,CASSLTEVSNQPQHF,TGTGCCAGCAGTTTAACCGAAGTTAGCAATCAGCCCCAGCATTTT
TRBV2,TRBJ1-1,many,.,CASSDRGNTEAFF,TGTGCCAGCAGTGACAGGGGCAATACTGAAGCTTTCTTT
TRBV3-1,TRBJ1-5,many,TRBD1,CASSQDQTGDSNQPQHF,TGTGCCAGCAGCCAAGATCAGACAGGGGATAGCAATCAGCCCCAGCATTTT
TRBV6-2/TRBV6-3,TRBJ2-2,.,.,CASSYAGIGELFF,TGTGCCAGCAGTTACGCGGGTATCGGGGAGCTGTTTTTT
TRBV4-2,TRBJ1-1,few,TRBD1,CASRGQPNTEAFF,TGTGCCAGCAGGGGACAGCCCAACACTGAAGCTTTCTTT
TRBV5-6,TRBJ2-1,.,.,CASSPWGTAGTNEQFF,TGTGCCAGCAGCCCCTGGGGGACAGCGGGGACCAATGAGCAGTTCTTC
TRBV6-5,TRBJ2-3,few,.,CASSYGGPEDTQYF,TGTGCCAGCAGTTATGGCGGACCAGAGGATACGCAGTATTTT